This T cell receptor beta chain was retrieved from a study of CD8 T cells in Susac syndrome. Study-level results: The authors acknowledged that their TCR sequencing and HLA analysis involved a relatively small number of individuals.

Treatment-naive patients with stable or active relapsing-remitting disease were the multiple sclerosis controls. It was negative isolation that provided the CD8+ and CD4+ T cells, whereas TEMRA cells were enriched by FACS. Reverse transcription of about 0.45 to 1 ug RNA used random hexamers. An immunoSEQ multiplex PCR generated amplified TCR beta CDR3 products spanning 54 Vbeta and 13 Jbeta. TCRdb independently ran MiXCR on the immunoSEQ multiplex PCR reads; one entry per CDR3 protein. The table includes a few hundred thousand distinct CDR3 sequences, nearly 97% detected once. Concerning this clonotype: The antigen is unknown.

V gave up 3 bases and J gave up 3 bases; unmatched junction bases: 6. This CDR3 has 15 amino acids. The germline V gene has CDR1 DFQATT and CDR2 SNEGSKA (reference sequence). The rearrangement links TRBV20-1 to TRBJ1-5; the match to TRBD1 covers 9 bases. This receptor was identified in a human donor with multiple sclerosis. What was sequenced was CD4+ T cells from PBMCs. The chain's CDR3 is CSARAGTGINQPQHF. The CDR3 DNA reads TGCAGTGCTAGGGCTGGGACAGGGATCAATCAGCCCCAGCATTTT.